The 17 T cell receptor beta chains reported below all come from one sample, sequenced in a study of lymphopenia after photon versus proton radiotherapy. Produced via immunoSEQ multiplex PCR; TCRdb's table is partial and in-frame only. Of 150,000 to 200,000 clones in the sample, around 85% were seen once. The source material was peripheral blood, sampled from a patient treated with photon-based radiotherapy. The receptor source for this set is a man aged 50 to 60 with gastric cancer.

This rearrangement joins TRBV11-2 to TRBJ2-7; perhaps TRBD2 as D (5 bases). CDR3 length: 15 residues. Germline loops: CDR1 SGHAT, CDR2 FQNNGV. The V and J ends lost 4 bases and 4 bases respectively, with 17 bases between them. For the CDR3, the DNA is TGTGCCAGCAGCTCCCAGAGGGTAGCGAGTTACGAGCAGTACTTC. It is translated as CASSSQRVASYEQYF.

In DNA form, the CDR3 reads TGCGCCAGCAGCCAAGAAGGAGCGGGAGGTCGGAATGAGCAGTTCTTC. Translation: CASSQEGAGGRNEQFF. The V and J genes are TRBV4-1 and TRBJ2-1, with 9 positions matching TRBD2. The CDR3 is made up of 16 amino acids. V lost 0 bases to trimming and J lost 7 bases; unmatched junction nucleotides: 7. Per the germline V gene, CDR1 is MGHRA and CDR2 is YSYEKL.

V usage is TRBV9 and J usage is TRBJ2-3, with 8 bases that match TRBD2. The V gene end was trimmed by 4 bases and the J gene end by 2 bases; junction bases not matched to a gene: 12. The CDR3 totals 17 residues. CDR1 is SGDLS, CDR2 YYNGEE, per germline. The CDR3 protein is CASSSTRLAFDTDTQYF. CDR3 coding DNA: TGTGCCAGCAGCTCCACTAGACTAGCGTTTGACACAGATACGCAGTATTTT.

The chain joins TRBV5-1 to TRBJ2-1; either TRBD1 or TRBD2 may supply D (5 bases each). This CDR3 comprises 15 residues. The V and J ends lost 6 bases and 2 bases respectively, with 15 bases between them. CDR1 and CDR2 (germline): SGHRS, YFSETQ. The CDR3 is CASTVGWGTYNEQFF. The CDR3 DNA reads as TGCGCCAGCACCGTAGGCTGGGGGACCTACAATGAGCAGTTCTTC.

The chain joins TRBV6-6 to TRBJ2-1; D gene unclear. This CDR3 is 11 amino acids long. V was shortened by 5 bases and J by 10 bases, with 9 bases between the two germline ends. The germline V gene encodes CDR1 MNHNY and CDR2 SVGAGI (reference sequence). CDR3 residues: CASSTETEQFF. DNA for the CDR3: TGTGCCAGCAGTACGGAGACAGAGCAGTTCTTC.

The chain recombines TRBV10-3 with TRBJ1-1; D is possibly TRBD1 (5 bases). Deletions cut 2 bases from V and 3 bases from J, with 16 bases between. Germline CDR1 is ENHRY and CDR2 is SYGVKD. The CDR3 is made up of 16 amino acids. CDR3 residues: CAISEPASTEHTEAFF. CDR3 sequence (DNA): TGTGCCATCAGTGAGCCCGCTTCGACAGAACACACTGAAGCTTTCTTT.

This sequence joins TRBV7-9 and TRBJ2-7; tentatively, D is TRBD1 or TRBD2 (5 bases each). V was cut by 5 bases and J by 1 base, with 18 bases left in between. Per germline, CDR1 SEHNR and CDR2 FQNEAQ (reference sequence). This CDR3 has 16 amino acids. CDR3 DNA sequence: TGTGCCAGCAGCATGTTTTCCGGGACGAATTCCTACGAGCAGTACTTC. This codes for CASSMFSGTNSYEQYF.

DNA of the CDR3: TGCGCCAGCAGCGGCGGGAGGGCGACAGATACGCAGTATTTT. This encodes CASSGGRATDTQYF. The chain uses TRBV5-1 and TRBJ2-3; TRBD2 aligns across 9 bases. Germline CDR1 and CDR2: SGHRS and YFSETQ. J was trimmed by 3 bases and V by 4 bases; bases with no gene match: 3. This CDR3 region has 14 residues.

J is TRBJ1-1 and V is TRBV9, with D unclear. The CDR3 contains 13 residues. Trimming removed 1 base at V and 0 bases at J, with 4 bases between. Germline CDR1 reads SGDLS; CDR2 reads YYNGEE. CDR3 loop: CASSVKVNTEAFF. The CDR3 nucleotides read TGTGCCAGCAGCGTAAAGGTGAACACTGAAGCTTTCTTT. Drawing the rest from reference TRBV9 and TRBJ1-1, the complete variable domain is DSGVTQTPKHLITATGQRVTLRCSPRSGDLSVYWYQQSLDQGLQFLIQYYNGEERAKGNILERFSAQQFPDLHSELNLSSLELGDSALYFCASSVKVNTEAFFGQGTRLTVV.

V usage is TRBV30 and J usage is TRBJ2-6, with a weak D call TRBD2 (5 bases). This CDR3 region has 14 residues. Germline CDR1 is GTSNPN and CDR2 is SVGIG (reference sequence). The V and J ends lost 3 bases and 2 bases respectively, with 8 bases between them. CDR3 coding DNA: TGTGCCTGGAGGTACGGGACTGGGGCCAACGTCCTGACTTTC. It codes for CAWRYGTGANVLTF.

The chain couples TRBV30 to TRBJ1-3, with unresolved D. Germline V gives CDR1 GTSNPN, CDR2 SVGIG (reference sequence). CDR3 length equals 11 residues. Trimming shortened V by 1 base and J by 6 bases, and 4 bases separated the two germline ends. Here the CDR3 reads CAWSAANTIYF. DNA of the CDR3: TGTGCCTGGAGTGCGGCAAACACCATATATTTT. The whole variable domain, filled in from reference TRBV30 and TRBJ1-3, reads SQTIHQWPATLVQPVGSPLSLECTVEGTSNPNLYWYRQAAGRGLQLLFYSVGIGQISSEVPQNLSASRPQDRQFILSSKKLLLSDSGFYLCAWSAANTIYFGEGSWLTVV.

The chain's CDR3 is CAWSLRRPDGYTF. CDR3 nucleotide sequence: TGTGCCTGGAGTTTGAGGCGGCCGGATGGCTACACCTTC. The chain has TRBV30 and TRBJ1-2, with no clear D. Germline V gene data show CDR1 as GTSNPN and CDR2 as SVGIG (reference sequence). This CDR3 comprises 13 residues. Trimming stripped 2 bases from V and 6 bases from J, with 13 bases between.

The chain carries TRBV18 and TRBJ1-5; TRBD1 aligns across 10 bases. The CDR3 runs 14 residues. The junction had 3 bases not matched to a gene; V was cut back by 5 bases and J by 5 bases. Per the germline V gene, CDR1 is KGHSH and CDR2 is LQKENI. In DNA, the CDR3 is TGTGCCAGCTCAGAGGACAGGGGGTATCAGCCCCAGCATTTT. Amino acids: CASSEDRGYQPQHF.

The sample holds one count of this clone. V gene TRBV27 combines with J gene TRBJ1-1; perhaps TRBD1 as D (6 bases). CDR3 length: 16 amino acids. CDR1 is MNHEY, CDR2 SMNVEV, per germline (reference sequence). V lost 0 bases and J 5 bases, leaving 16 bases between the germline ends. The CDR3 nucleotides are TGTGCCAGCAGTTTATCGAGCAGCCCCCAGGGGACTGAAGCTTTCTTT. Its protein product is CASSLSSSPQGTEAFF.

V and J are TRBV5-6 and TRBJ1-2; no reliable D call. Germline loops: CDR1 SGHDT, CDR2 YYEEEE. V was trimmed by 6 bases and J by 3 bases, leaving 15 bases between them. The CDR3 spans 14 residues. The CDR3 sequence: CASTISSKHYGYTF. The CDR3, as DNA: TGTGCCAGCACCATCTCCAGCAAACACTATGGCTACACCTTC.

The chain is built from TRBV4-3 and TRBJ1-1; D not resolved. CDR1 is LGHNA and CDR2 is YSLEER in the germline V gene. V shed 0 bases and J shed 1 base, with 6 bases lying between them. The CDR3 runs to 14 residues. In DNA, the CDR3 is TGCGCCAGCAGCCAAGATCCGGGGAACACTGAAGCTTTCTTT. Translating gives CASSQDPGNTEAFF.

The chain employs TRBV30 and TRBJ1-2; 7 positions agree with TRBD1. Trimming at V came to 3 bases and at J to 8 bases, leaving 6 bases not matched to a gene. Germline loops: CDR1 GTSNPN, CDR2 SVGIG (reference sequence). CDR3 size: 12 residues. The CDR3 sequence: CAWSQGVLGYTF. In DNA form, the CDR3 reads TGTGCCTGGAGCCAGGGGGTATTAGGCTACACCTTC. The variable domain in full, completed from reference TRBV30 and TRBJ1-2, reads SQTIHQWPATLVQPVGSPLSLECTVEGTSNPNLYWYRQAAGRGLQLLFYSVGIGQISSEVPQNLSASRPQDRQFILSSKKLLLSDSGFYLCAWSQGVLGYTFGSGTRLTVV.